This T cell receptor (beta chain) came from a study of OX40 agonist ivuxolimab in advanced cancers. Describing the broader study: The costimulatory receptor OX40 (CD134) was targeted by ivuxolimab, a fully human IgG2 agonistic monoclonal antibody. Intravenous ivuxolimab was administered to patients every 2 weeks at six dose levels: 0.01, 0.1, 0.3, 1.5, 3 and 10 mg/kg. Of the roughly 54 dose-escalation patients, hepatocellular carcinoma was present in 19, melanoma in roughly 15, renal cell carcinoma in 9 and head and neck cancer in 9. In the dose-escalation cohort, roughly four fifths of patients were male, and the mean age was roughly 60 years, with a range of roughly 20 to 79. Patients were allowed to have had prior anti-PD-1, anti-PD-L1 or anti-CTLA-4 therapy, and 30% to 40% of the dose-escalation patients had previously received checkpoint inhibitors. Partial responses occurred in three dose-escalation patients, of whom one had hepatocellular carcinoma and two had cutaneous melanoma. Peripheral TCRbeta sequencing was intended to test whether TCR sequence diversity was altered and clonal T-cell expansion was caused by ivuxolimab. The monotherapy dose-escalation portion (N of about 57 patients) of the phase I ivuxolimab trial is reported in the paper. Points the paper makes about the study in general: Low levels of normalized T-cell clonal expansion were also seen in some nonresponding patients. The antigen specificity of the clonally expanded peripheral T cells was not determined. In the 0.1-3.0 mg/kg groups, partial responders were among the patients with the lowest normalized peripheral clonal expansion, particularly in CD8+ T cells. At doses from 0.1 to 3.0 mg/kg, clonal expansion was seen in both CD4+ and CD8+ blood T cells between baseline and week 6. After ivuxolimab, CD8+ T cells had more expanded clones than CD4+ T cells on average.

About this clone: What antigen it recognizes has not been identified. Within one base of it there is no much larger clone, and no base qualities were kept.

Patients with a history of autoimmune disease or receiving systemic immunosuppression were excluded from the trial. Peripheral blood for TCR sequencing was drawn from every dose cohort at baseline, at cycle 4 day 1 and at cycle 7 day 1. Samples came from an open-label, multicenter, first-in-human phase I dose-escalation trial of ivuxolimab. The trial enrolled adults with locally advanced or metastatic head and neck squamous cell, hepatocellular, melanoma or renal cell carcinoma. CD4+ and CD8+ T cells were sorted separately from peripheral blood before TCR sequencing. Germline trimming: 2 bases from V, 6 bases from J; junction bases outside gene matches: 3. From the cysteine up to the phenylalanine, the CDR3 has a length of 14 residues. Only the CDR3 portion is preserved as DNA: 42 bases, with reading frame beginning at the first base. Taken from the germline V gene, the CDR1 and CDR2 loops are MNHNS and SASEGT.

For sequencing of the TCRbeta CDR3 region, genomic DNA was extracted from the sorted cells. The immunoSEQ Assay was used to sequence the TCRbeta CDR3 regions. TCRdb re-hosts the immuneACCESS table, in-frame sequences only. Its copies lack some clones; in the studies checked, an unresolved V gene accounts for under half of them, and the cause for the rest is not known. This sample holds 71,000 or so clones; around nine tenths were observed only once. The ten biggest clones cover approximately 0.8% of the sample. The receptor chain draws on TRBV6-1 and TRBJ2-2; 7 central nucleotides agree with TRBD2. The sample consisted of CD4+ or CD8+ T cells sorted from blood, taken in a trial of the OX40 agonist ivuxolimab. This TCR was recovered from an adult with an advanced solid tumor such as melanoma, head and neck, liver or kidney cancer. The CDR3 in this case is CASSELREAGELFF. The DNA sequence is given as TGTGCCAGCAGTGAACTTCGGGAGGCCGGGGAGCTGTTTTTT.